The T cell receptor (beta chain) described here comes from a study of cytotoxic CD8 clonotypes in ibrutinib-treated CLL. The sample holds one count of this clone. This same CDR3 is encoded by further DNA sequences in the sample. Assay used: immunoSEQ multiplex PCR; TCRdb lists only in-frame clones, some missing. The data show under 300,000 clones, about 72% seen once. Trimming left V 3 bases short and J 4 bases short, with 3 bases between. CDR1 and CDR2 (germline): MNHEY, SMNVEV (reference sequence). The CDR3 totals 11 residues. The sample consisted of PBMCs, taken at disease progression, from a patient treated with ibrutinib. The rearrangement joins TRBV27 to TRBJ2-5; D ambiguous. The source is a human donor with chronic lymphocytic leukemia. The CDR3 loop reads CASSLGETQYF. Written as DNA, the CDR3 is TGTGCCAGCAGTTTGGGAGAGACCCAGTACTTC.